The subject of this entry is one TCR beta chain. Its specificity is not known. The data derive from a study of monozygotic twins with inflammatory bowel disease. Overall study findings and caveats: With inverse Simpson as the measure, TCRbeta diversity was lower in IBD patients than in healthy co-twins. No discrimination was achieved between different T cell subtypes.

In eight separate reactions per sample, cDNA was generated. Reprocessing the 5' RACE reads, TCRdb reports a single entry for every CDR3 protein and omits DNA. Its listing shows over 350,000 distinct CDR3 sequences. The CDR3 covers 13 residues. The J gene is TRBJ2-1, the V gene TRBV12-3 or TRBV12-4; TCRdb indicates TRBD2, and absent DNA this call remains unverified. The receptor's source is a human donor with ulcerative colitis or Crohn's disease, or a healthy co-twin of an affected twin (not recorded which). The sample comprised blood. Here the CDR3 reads CASSFSEAHEQFF.